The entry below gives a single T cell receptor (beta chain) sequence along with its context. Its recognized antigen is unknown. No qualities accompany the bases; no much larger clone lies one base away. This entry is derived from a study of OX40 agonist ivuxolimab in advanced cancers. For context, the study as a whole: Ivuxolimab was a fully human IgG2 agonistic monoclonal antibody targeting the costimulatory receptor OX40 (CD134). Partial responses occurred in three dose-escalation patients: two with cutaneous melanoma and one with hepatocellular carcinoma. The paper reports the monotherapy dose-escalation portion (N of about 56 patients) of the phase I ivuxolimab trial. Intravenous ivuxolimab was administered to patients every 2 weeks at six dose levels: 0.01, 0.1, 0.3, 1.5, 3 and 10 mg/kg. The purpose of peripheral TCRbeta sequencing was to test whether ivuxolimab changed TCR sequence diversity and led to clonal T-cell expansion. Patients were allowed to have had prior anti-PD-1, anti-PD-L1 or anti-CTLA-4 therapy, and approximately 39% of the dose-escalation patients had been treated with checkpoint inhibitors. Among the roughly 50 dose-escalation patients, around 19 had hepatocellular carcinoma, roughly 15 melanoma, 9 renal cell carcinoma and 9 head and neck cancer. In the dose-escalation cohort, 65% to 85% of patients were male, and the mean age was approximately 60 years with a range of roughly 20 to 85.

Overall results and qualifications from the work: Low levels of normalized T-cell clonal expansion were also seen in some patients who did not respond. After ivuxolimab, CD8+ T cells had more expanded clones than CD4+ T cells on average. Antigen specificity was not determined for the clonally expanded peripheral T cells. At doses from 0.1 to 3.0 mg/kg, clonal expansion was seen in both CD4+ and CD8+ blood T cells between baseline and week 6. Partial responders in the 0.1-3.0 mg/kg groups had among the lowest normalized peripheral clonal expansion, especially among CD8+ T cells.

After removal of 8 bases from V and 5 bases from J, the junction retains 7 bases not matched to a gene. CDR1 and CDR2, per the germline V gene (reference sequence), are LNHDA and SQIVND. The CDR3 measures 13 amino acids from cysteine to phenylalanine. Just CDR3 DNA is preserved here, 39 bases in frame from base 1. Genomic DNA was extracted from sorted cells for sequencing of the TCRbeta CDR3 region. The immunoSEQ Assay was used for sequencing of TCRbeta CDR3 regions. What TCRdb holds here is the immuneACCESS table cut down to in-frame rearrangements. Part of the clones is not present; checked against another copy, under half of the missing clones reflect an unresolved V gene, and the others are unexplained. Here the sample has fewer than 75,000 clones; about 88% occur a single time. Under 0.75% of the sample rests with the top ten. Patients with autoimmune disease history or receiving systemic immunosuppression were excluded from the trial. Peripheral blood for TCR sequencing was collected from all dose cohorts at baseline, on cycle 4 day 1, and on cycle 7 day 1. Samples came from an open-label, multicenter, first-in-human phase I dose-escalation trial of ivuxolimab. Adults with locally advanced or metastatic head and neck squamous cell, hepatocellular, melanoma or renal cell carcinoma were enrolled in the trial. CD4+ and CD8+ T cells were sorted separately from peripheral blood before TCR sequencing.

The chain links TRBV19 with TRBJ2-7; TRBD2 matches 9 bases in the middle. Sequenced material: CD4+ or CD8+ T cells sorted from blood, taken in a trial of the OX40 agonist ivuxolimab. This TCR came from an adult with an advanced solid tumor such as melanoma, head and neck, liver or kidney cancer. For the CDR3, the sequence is CASLSGSYNEQYF. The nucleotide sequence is TGTGCCAGTCTTAGCGGGAGTTACAACGAGCAGTACTTC.